Below, 23 T cell receptor beta chains from the same sample are listed, as sequenced in a study of T cell changes during pregnancy in multiple sclerosis. TCRdb's copy holds only in-frame clones and misses some; the assay was immunoSEQ multiplex PCR. The data contain 75,000 to 100,000 clones, approximately 92% of them singletons. Here the sequenced sample was peripheral blood, taken after pregnancy. These TCRs come from a female donor with multiple sclerosis, enrolled in a pregnancy study.

CDR3 nucleotide sequence: TGTGCCAGTAGTCTCGGACTAGCGGGAGGTAGCTCCTACAATGAGCAGTTCTTC. This codes for CASSLGLAGGSSYNEQFF. This chain links TRBV19 with TRBJ2-1; 14 bases align to TRBD2. The CDR3 covers 18 residues. J gave up 0 bases and V 5 bases, and 6 bases lay outside the gene matches. CDR1 is LNHDA, CDR2 SQIVND, per germline (reference sequence).

The V and J genes are TRBV2 and TRBJ1-1, with 9 nucleotides matching TRBD1. The CDR3 sequence is 13 residues long. The V and J ends lost 6 bases and 6 bases, in that order; junction bases with no gene match: 5. Germline-derived CDR1 and CDR2 are SNHLY and FYNNEI. The CDR3 coding sequence is TGTGCCAGCAGACAGGGGGCTAACGCTGAAGCTTTCTTT. Translating it yields CASRQGANAEAFF.

Note on this clone: The same CDR3 arises from other DNA sequences in this sample as well. J is TRBJ2-3 and V is TRBV19; a possible D gene is TRBD1 (5 bases). Between the trimmed V and J ends, which lost 2 bases and 1 base, there was a span of 7 bases. Germline assignment: CDR1 LNHDA and CDR2 SQIVND (reference sequence). The CDR3 runs to 14 residues. The CDR3 is CASSIQGGTDTQYF. CDR3 DNA sequence: TGTGCCAGTAGTATACAGGGCGGCACAGATACGCAGTATTTT.

This chain joins TRBV4-2 and TRBJ1-1; possible D gene TRBD1, 5 bases. This CDR3 comprises 17 residues. The V and J ends lost 4 bases and 0 bases respectively, with 18 bases between them. The V gene's germline CDR1 is LGHNA and CDR2 YNFKEQ. The CDR3 loop is CASSRSQYRLMNTEAFF. In DNA, the CDR3 is TGTGCCAGCAGCCGATCCCAGTACAGGCTTATGAACACTGAAGCTTTCTTT.

This chain uses TRBV30 with TRBJ2-7; TRBD1 agrees at 8 bases. From germline, CDR1 is GTSNPN and CDR2 SVGIG (reference sequence). The CDR3 consists of 14 residues. V lost 3 bases to trimming and J lost 2 bases; unmatched junction nucleotides: 6. CDR3 region: CAWSPTGVAYEQYF. The CDR3, as DNA: TGTGCCTGGAGCCCGACAGGGGTAGCCTACGAGCAGTACTTC.

As to this clone: One end of the junction is discordant with germline, which a read error may explain. The chain links TRBV5-4 to TRBJ2-6, with a weak D call TRBD1 (6 bases). The germline V gene has CDR1 SGHNT and CDR2 YYREEE (reference sequence). The CDR3 contains 16 residues. As DNA, the CDR3 is TGTGCCAGCAGCCCCGGACAGACCTCTGGGGCCAACGTCCTAACTTTC. Protein sequence: CASSPGQTSGANVLTF.

The DNA for the CDR3 is TGTGCCGTCTCGCCCGGGACAGGGAAAAACAATGAGCAGTTCTTC. This sequence encodes CAVSPGTGKNNEQFF. The chain joins TRBV10-3 to TRBJ2-1; 9 bases match TRBD1. The CDR3 is 15 residues long. The germline V gene has CDR1 ENHRY and CDR2 SYGVKD. V was clipped by 11 bases and J by 5 bases; unmatched bases: 13.

The genes are TRBV30 and TRBJ2-5; 13 bases are shared with TRBD2. CDR3 size: 15 residues. Germline loops: CDR1 GTSNPN, CDR2 SVGIG (reference sequence). V trimming: 4 bases; J trimming: 6 bases; junction bases outside the gene matches: 8. CDR3: CAWTKLAGGPKTQYF. The CDR3 nucleotides read TGTGCCTGGACGAAACTAGCGGGAGGGCCCAAGACCCAGTACTTC.

The gene calls are TRBV9 and TRBJ1-1; 8 nucleotides agree with TRBD1. The CDR3 spans 18 residues. CDR1 is SGDLS, CDR2 YYNGEE, per germline. V gave up 4 bases and J gave up 3 bases; unmatched junction bases: 17. In DNA form, the CDR3 reads TGTGCCAGCAGCACGAGTCTAGGGGCGCACAGGGGGTACACTGAAGCTTTCTTT. This codes for CASSTSLGAHRGYTEAFF.

The rearrangement links TRBV6-5 to TRBJ1-4; D possibly corresponds to TRBD1 (5 bases). Germline-derived CDR1 and CDR2 are MNHEY and SVGAGI. The CDR3 length is 16 residues. Trimming took off 2 bases at V and 7 bases at J, with 17 bases between the two ends. The CDR3 protein is CASSYSRAGRGEKLFF. DNA for the CDR3: TGTGCCAGCAGTTACAGCAGGGCAGGGCGGGGTGAAAAACTGTTTTTT.

The V gene is TRBV9, the J gene TRBJ1-2; 7 bases align to TRBD1. Unmatched junction bases numbered 11, after V lost 4 bases and J lost 8 bases. The germline V gene has CDR1 SGDLS and CDR2 YYNGEE. The CDR3 covers 14 residues. CDR3 residues: CASSIPGGFGGYTF. In nucleotides, the CDR3 is TGTGCCAGCAGCATCCCAGGGGGATTTGGAGGCTACACCTTC.

The chain carries TRBV6-6 and TRBJ1-1; 10 bases agree with TRBD1. The CDR3 extends over 13 amino acids. J gave up 8 bases and V 6 bases, and 6 bases lay outside the gene matches. Germline V gene lookup returns CDR1 MNHNY and CDR2 SVGAGI (reference sequence). This CDR3 is CASSDRGQAEAFF. CDR3 bases: TGTGCCAGCAGCGACAGGGGGCAGGCGGAAGCTTTCTTT.

The chain links TRBV7-9 to TRBJ1-2; possibly TRBD1 for D (5 bases). Looked up from germline, CDR1 is SEHNR and CDR2 is FQNEAQ (reference sequence). The V end was cut by 2 bases, the J end by 4 bases, with 11 bases between. This CDR3 comprises 14 residues. CDR3 DNA sequence: TGTGCCAGCAGCTTATTAGAGACAGCCTATGGCTACACCTTC. Its protein is CASSLLETAYGYTF. The full variable domain, rest sourced from reference TRBV7-9 and TRBJ1-2, is DTGVSQNPRHKITKRGQNVTFRCDPISEHNRLYWYRQTLGQGPEFLTYFQNEAQLEKSRLLSDRFSAERPKGSFSTLEIQRTEQGDSAMYLCASSLLETAYGYTFGSGTRLTVV.

Regarding this clone: The sample has other DNA sequences that encode this CDR3 too. J is TRBJ2-5 and V is TRBV18; the D is unclear. Per germline, CDR1 KGHSH and CDR2 LQKENI. This CDR3 is built from 13 residues. With 6 bases removed from V and 1 base from J, the gap between germline ends came to 9 bases. The CDR3 bases are TGTGCCAGCTCCCCAGCCGGCCAAGAGACCCAGTACTTC. It translates to CASSPAGQETQYF.

CDR3 coding DNA: TGTGCCAGCAGCGTAGCTATAGGGGGGGCCCCTTACAATGAGCAGTTCTTC. Translated: CASSVAIGGAPYNEQFF. The chain employs TRBV9 and TRBJ2-1, with D possibly TRBD2 on 7 matching bases. With 0 bases removed from V and 4 bases from J, the gap between germline ends came to 17 bases. The CDR3 length is 17 residues. CDR1 is SGDLS, CDR2 YYNGEE, per germline.

The chain has TRBV10-3 and TRBJ1-2; 7 positions agree with TRBD1. V was pared by 6 bases and J by 5 bases, with 6 bases of the junction left unmatched. The CDR3 is 13 residues long. Germline CDR1 ENHRY, CDR2 SYGVKD. CDR3 bases: TGTGCCATCAGGTGGACAGGAGAATATGGCTACACCTTC. Translation: CAIRWTGEYGYTF.

The chain is built from TRBV25-1 and TRBJ2-2; 14 nucleotides line up with TRBD2. CDR1 is MGHDK, CDR2 SYGVNS, per germline. CDR3 size: 15 residues. Trimming at V came to 6 bases and at J to 7 bases, leaving 4 bases not matched to a gene. CDR3 residues: CASRGLAGEDGELFF. The CDR3, as DNA: TGTGCCAGCAGGGGACTAGCGGGAGAGGACGGGGAGCTGTTTTTT. Full variable domain (remainder filled in from reference TRBV25-1 and TRBJ2-2): EADIYQTPRYLVIGTGKKITLECSQTMGHDKMYWYQQDPGMELHLIHYSYGVNSTEKGDLSSESTVSRIRTEHFPLTLESARPSHTSQYLCASRGLAGEDGELFFGEGSRLTVL.

V is TRBV11-2 and J is TRBJ2-7; perhaps TRBD2 as D (5 bases). The V end lost 8 bases, the J end lost 5 bases, and 13 bases lay between the germline ends. Germline loops: CDR1 SGHAT, CDR2 FQNNGV. The CDR3 loop spans 12 amino acids. The DNA of the CDR3 is TGTGCCAGCGCTTTCGGACTTAACGAGCAGTACTTC. Translation gives CASAFGLNEQYF.

This chain joins TRBV19 and TRBJ1-1, with 7 bases matching TRBD1. V trimming: 5 bases; J trimming: 0 bases; junction bases outside the gene matches: 6. CDR3 length: 15 residues. Per the germline V gene, CDR1 is LNHDA and CDR2 is SQIVND (reference sequence). CDR3 sequence: CASSPSGQMNTEAFF. The DNA for the CDR3 is TGTGCCAGTAGTCCCTCGGGACAGATGAACACTGAAGCTTTCTTT. The whole variable domain, remainder taken from reference TRBV19 and TRBJ1-1, is DGGITQSPKYLFRKEGQNVTLSCEQNLNHDAMYWYRQDPGQGLRLIYYSQIVNDFQKGDIAEGYSVSREKKESFPLTVTSAQKNPTAFYLCASSPSGQMNTEAFFGQGTRLTVV.

The V call is TRBV30, the J call TRBJ1-1; 7 bases agree with TRBD1. CDR3 size: 12 residues. CDR1 and CDR2 (germline): GTSNPN, SVGIG (reference sequence). The V and J ends lost 2 bases and 9 bases, in that order; junction bases with no gene match: 6. DNA for the CDR3: TGTGCCTGGAGTCCAGGACAGGCGAAAGCTTTCTTT. Amino acids: CAWSPGQAKAFF.

CDR3 bases: TGCGCCAGCAGCCAGGGGCAGGGTAGCAATCAGCCCCAGCATTTT. It codes for CASSQGQGSNQPQHF. This rearrangement joins TRBV4-3 to TRBJ1-5, with D tentatively TRBD1 (5 bases). V lost 3 bases, J lost 0 bases, and 9 bases lay in between. Germline-derived CDR1 and CDR2 are LGHNA and YSLEER. The CDR3 has 15 amino acids.

J is TRBJ1-2 and V is TRBV7-2; 9 bases match TRBD1. The junction had 2 bases not matched to a gene; V was cut back by 4 bases and J by 2 bases. CDR3 size: 14 residues. CDR1 is SGHTA and CDR2 is FQGNSA in the germline V gene. CDR3 in amino acids: CASSSTGGNYGYTF. The CDR3 DNA reads as TGTGCCAGCAGCTCCACAGGGGGCAACTATGGCTACACCTTC. The full variable domain, rest sourced from reference TRBV7-2 and TRBJ1-2, is GAGVSQSPSNKVTEKGKDVELRCDPISGHTALYWYRQSLGQGLEFLIYFQGNSAPDKSGLPSDRFSAERTGGSVSTLTIQRTQQEDSAVYLCASSSTGGNYGYTFGSGTRLTVV.

The chain carries TRBV9 and TRBJ1-2; D is unresolved. The V and J ends lost 0 bases and 4 bases respectively, with 10 bases between them. Germline lookup yields CDR1 SGDLS and CDR2 YYNGEE. This CDR3 contains 14 residues. CDR3 nucleotides: TGTGCCAGCAGCGTAGATGGAGGGATCTATGGCTACACCTTC. It specifies CASSVDGGIYGYTF.